The rows below give T cell receptor beta chains drawn from one sample of a study of molecular identifiers for immune sequencing clone quantification. TCRdb independently ran MiXCR on the PCR reads; one entry per CDR3 protein. The repertoire holds some 100,000 distinct CDR3 sequences, with under 40% as singletons. Sequencing was performed on naive CD8+ T cells from blood, with Jurkat cell RNA spiked in. The receptors shown here come from a human donor in good health. Some libraries in this study had Jurkat cell RNA spiked in. The CDR3 runs from the conserved cysteine through the conserved F or W. A D gene is named only where the DNA matches it firmly. Expanded clones are given a class, and other clones once, few, many or no size at all.

clone size,V gene,D gene,CDR3 length,J gene,CDR3 DNA,CDR3 protein
NA,TRBV9,NA,13,TRBJ1-5,TGTGCCAGCAGCGCCGGGGGAGGGCAGCCCCAGCATTTT,CASSAGGGQPQHF
NA,TRBV6-5,NA,14,TRBJ2-3,TGTGCCAGCAGTTACATTGCGGACACAGATACGCAGTATTTT,CASSYIADTDTQYF
NA,TRBV27,NA,13,TRBJ2-7,TGTGCCAGCAGTTTGTCTGGGCCCTACGAGCAGTACTTC,CASSLSGPYEQYF
few,TRBV29-1,NA,13,TRBJ1-4,TGCAGCGTGGGGGGGGTGGCGGATGAAAAACTGTTTTTT,CSVGGVADEKLFF
NA,TRBV29-1,NA,13,TRBJ2-2,TGCAGCGTTGAAGCGGGGCGTACCGGGGAGCTGTTTTTT,CSVEAGRTGELFF
NA,TRBV5-4,NA,14,TRBJ2-2,TGTGCCAGCAGCCTGGGTCGTTCCCCCGGGGAGCTGTTTTTT,CASSLGRSPGELFF
NA,TRBV12-3/TRBV12-4,NA,15,TRBJ2-5,TGTGCCAGCAGTTTTGGGGGGCGCGGTCAAGAGGCCCAGTACTTC,CASSFGGRGQEAQYF
NA,TRBV6-2/TRBV6-3,NA,12,TRBJ1-1,TGTGCCAGCAGTTACTTGGACACTGACGCTTTCTTT,CASSYLDTDAFF
NA,TRBV4-2,NA,14,TRBJ2-4,TGTGCCAGCAGCCAAAATCTGGACAGAAACAATCAGTACTTC,CASSQNLDRNNQYF
NA,TRBV6-2/TRBV6-3,TRBD1,13,TRBJ2-7,TGTGCCAGCGGTAACAGGGGGCACTACGAGCAGTACTTC,CASGNRGHYEQYF
few,TRBV4-1,NA,15,TRBJ2-3,TGCGCCAGCAGCCAAAGTTATCCGATCACAGATACGCAGTATTTT,CASSQSYPITDTQYF
many,TRBV6-5,NA,15,TRBJ1-1,TGTGCCAGCAGTATCCAAGGGGGAATGAACACTGAAGCTTTCTTT,CASSIQGGMNTEAFF
many,TRBV27,TRBD2,15,TRBJ2-1,TGTGCCAGCAGTTTATCAGGTAGCGGGAGCTATGAGCAGTTCTTC,CASSLSGSGSYEQFF
NA,TRBV9,NA,16,TRBJ2-5,TGTGCCAGCAGCGTAGAGGGTGGGAGCAGCGGGGAGACCCAGTACTTC,CASSVEGGSSGETQYF
few,TRBV19,NA,16,TRBJ2-7,TGTGCCAGTAGTATAGATGGTGCGGTTATCTCCTACGAGCAGTACTTC,CASSIDGAVISYEQYF
many,TRBV28,NA,13,TRBJ2-7,TGTGCCAGCAGTACCCCGAGGGTCTACGAGCAGTACTTC,CASSTPRVYEQYF
NA,TRBV9,NA,14,TRBJ2-3,TGTGCCAGCAGCGTGTGGGGCCAAACAGATACGCAGTATTTT,CASSVWGQTDTQYF